This T cell receptor (beta chain) was profiled in a study of blood T cell repertoires in COVID-19. Study information: COVID-19 samples, acute and convalescent, were from the United States, Italy and Spain. PBMCs, B-cell-depleted T cells, or T cells provided the cDNA or gDNA that made up the material.

The CDR3 runs 14 residues. V lost 1 base to trimming and J lost 5 bases, with 11 bases between them. CDR1 and CDR2 from the germline V gene are KGHSH and LQKENI. Original analysis: Scientists estimated how many nucleated cells there were by amplifying reference gene primers. The repertoire was sequenced with immunoSEQ multiplex PCR; TCRdb's copy has only in-frame clones and lacks some. V and J calls and clone size are copied from that table; D and trimming were computed from the DNA. The sample shows 280,000 or so clones, about four fifths of them seen only once. The sequencing input was peripheral blood. The genes are TRBV18 and TRBJ1-1; TRBD1 is a possible D gene (6 bases). This TCR derives from a woman in her 50s who had recovered from COVID-19. The CDR3 spells CASSPRGGRTEAFF. In DNA form, the CDR3 reads TGTGCCAGCTCACCACGAGGGGGACGGACTGAAGCTTTCTTT.